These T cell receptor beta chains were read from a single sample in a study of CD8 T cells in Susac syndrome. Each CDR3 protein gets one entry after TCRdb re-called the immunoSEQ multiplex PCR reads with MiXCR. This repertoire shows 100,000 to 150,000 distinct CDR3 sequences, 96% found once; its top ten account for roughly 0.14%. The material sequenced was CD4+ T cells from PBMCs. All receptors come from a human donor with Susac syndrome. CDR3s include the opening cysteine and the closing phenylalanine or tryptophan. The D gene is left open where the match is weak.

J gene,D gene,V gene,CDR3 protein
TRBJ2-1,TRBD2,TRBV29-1,CSVDPLAEYNEQFF
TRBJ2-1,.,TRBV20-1,CSARVPGSYNEQFF
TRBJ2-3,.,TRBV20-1,CSVKRASTDTQYF
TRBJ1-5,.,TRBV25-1,CASSEGWNQPQHF
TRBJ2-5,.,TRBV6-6,CASSYSDTSETQYF
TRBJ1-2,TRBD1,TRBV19,CASRDSPNYGYTF
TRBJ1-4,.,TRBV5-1,CASTGVKLFF
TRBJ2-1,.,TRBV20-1,CSASQTEQFF
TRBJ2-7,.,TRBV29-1,CSGKSRGTYEQYF
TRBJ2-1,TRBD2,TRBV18,CASSPTSVINEQFF
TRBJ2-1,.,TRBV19,CASSTQGNRGYNEQFF
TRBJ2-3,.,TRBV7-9,CASSVIIAATDTQYF
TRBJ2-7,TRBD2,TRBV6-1,CASSPQRETGREQYF
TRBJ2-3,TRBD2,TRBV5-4,CASRLTSGRHFDTQYF
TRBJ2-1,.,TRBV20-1,CSARFRLDNEQFF
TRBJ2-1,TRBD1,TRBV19,CASSPTGGDEQFF
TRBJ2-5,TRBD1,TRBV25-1,CASSGQGVGETQYF
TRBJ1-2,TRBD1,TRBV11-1,CASSPGQGFVYGYTF
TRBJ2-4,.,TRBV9,CASSEPAKNIQYF
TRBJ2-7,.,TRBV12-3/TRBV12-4,CASSLERYEQYF
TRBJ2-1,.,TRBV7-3,CASSLSDEQFF
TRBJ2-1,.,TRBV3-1,CASSQTQGSYNEQFF
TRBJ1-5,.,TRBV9,CASSVDSDQPQHF
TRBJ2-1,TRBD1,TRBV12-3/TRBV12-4,CASSRQGPTYNEQFF
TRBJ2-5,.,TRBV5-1,CASSLERPEETQYF
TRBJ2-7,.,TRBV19,CASTPGRTYEQYF
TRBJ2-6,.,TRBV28,CASSFGGSGANVLTF
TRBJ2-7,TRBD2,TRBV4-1,CASSQPSGRGYEQYF
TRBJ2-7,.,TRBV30,CAWSRETTSEQYF
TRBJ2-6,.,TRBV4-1,CASSWTANSGANVLTF
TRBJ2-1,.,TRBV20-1,CSARRPSGNEQFF
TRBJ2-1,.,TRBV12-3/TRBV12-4,CASSFREGGRNEQFF
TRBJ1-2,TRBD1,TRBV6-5,CASSAGQEYGYTF
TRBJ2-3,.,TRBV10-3,CAIGAMDTQYF
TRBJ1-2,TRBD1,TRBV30,CAWRLTQGGGYTF
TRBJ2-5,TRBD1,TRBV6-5,CASSQDRGETQYF
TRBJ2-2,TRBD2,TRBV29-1,CSVSGSSGRANTGELFF